This T cell receptor (beta chain) comes out of a study of T-cell reconstitution after alpha-beta-depleted transplantation in children. The library targeted TCRbeta and was prepared with unique molecular identifiers. Via MiXCR, TCRdb re-called the PCR reads, giving one row per CDR3 protein. The sample records about 340,000 distinct CDR3 sequences, 10% being singletons. This clonotype was observed at least ten times. The CDR3 totals 16 residues. The ends were cut back, 4 bases at V and 0 bases at J, with 15 bases in the middle. Material: PBMCs from the stem cell graft donor, obtained from the stem cell graft. The chain uses TRBV12-3 or TRBV12-4 and TRBJ1-1; a possible D gene is TRBD1 (6 bases). This receptor was taken from a human donor who donated a stem cell graft to a child with acute lymphoblastic leukemia. DNA of the CDR3: TGTGCCAGCAGTTCCAGGGGACGGCAATTGAACACTGAAGCTTTCTTT. This translates into CASSSRGRQLNTEAFF.